A single sample gave rise to the 14 T cell receptor beta chains below, sequenced in a study of T cells expressing NK-cell markers. TCRdb reworked the 5' RACE reads into one entry per CDR3 protein, no DNA. The sample table includes 200,000 to 300,000 distinct CDR3 sequences. The sample comprised blood T cells: a sorted CD56 or NKG2C T cell subset, CD4+ or CD8+ T cells, or bulk PBMC T cells (not recorded which). These receptors all stem from a man aged 18 to 35 in good health.

The rearrangement uses TRBV6-1 and TRBJ1-1. Germline V CDR1 and CDR2: MNHNS, SASEGT. The CDR3 runs 13 residues. CDR3 amino acids: CASMAVMNTEAFF.

The V gene is TRBV12-3 or TRBV12-4, the J gene TRBJ1-5. The CDR3 sequence is 13 residues long. The CDR3 spells CASSLALNQPQHF.

The chain joins TRBV30 to TRBJ1-2. The CDR3 is made up of 12 amino acids. The germline V gene has CDR1 GTSNPN and CDR2 SVGIG (reference sequence). The CDR3 here is CAWSNHNYGYTF.

V usage is TRBV4-3 and J usage is TRBJ2-2; TCRdb returns TRBD1, unconfirmable since there is no DNA. This CDR3 has 16 amino acids. The germline V gene has CDR1 LGHNA and CDR2 YSLEER. The CDR3 reads CASSQDPRGNTGELFF.

The rearrangement links TRBV20-1 to TRBJ2-7; checking the TCRdb D call of TRBD2 is not possible without DNA. The CDR3 has 13 residues. CDR1 DFQATT and CDR2 SNEGSKA come from the germline V gene (reference sequence). CDR3 sequence: CSASGTSGERPYF.

The V gene is TRBV5-6, the J gene TRBJ2-7; lacking DNA, the TRBD2 call made by TCRdb goes unchecked. The V gene's germline CDR1 is SGHDT and CDR2 YYEEEE. This CDR3 is 16 amino acids long. CDR3 sequence reads: CASSLAPAGAIYEQYF.

This chain connects TRBV9 to TRBJ2-1; as DNA is missing, the TRBD2 call by TCRdb cannot be tested. The germline V gene has CDR1 SGDLS and CDR2 YYNGEE. The CDR3 contains 16 residues. CDR3: CASSARLAGGNNEQFF.

The chain has TRBV25-1 and TRBJ2-5. The CDR3 length is 16 residues. CDR1 and CDR2 (germline): MGHDK, SYGVNS. The chain's CDR3 is CASSPHFFGNQETQYF.

The chain carries TRBV4-3 and TRBJ2-3. CDR1 and CDR2 (germline): LGHNA, YSLEER. This CDR3 has 13 residues. CDR3 loop: CASSVSSGDTQYF.

The V and J genes are TRBV19 and TRBJ2-1; as DNA is missing, the TRBD2 call by TCRdb cannot be tested. From germline, CDR1 is LNHDA and CDR2 SQIVND (reference sequence). The CDR3 has 18 residues. The CDR3 spells CASSIDGWATSSYNEQFF.

This chain connects TRBV5-1 to TRBJ2-1; TCRdb indicates TRBD2, and absent DNA this call remains unverified. Germline-derived CDR1 and CDR2 are SGHRS and YFSETQ. The CDR3 loop spans 16 amino acids. Here the CDR3 reads CASSPMTGRAQNEQFF.

The chain is built from TRBV11-2 and TRBJ2-1. CDR1 is SGHAT, CDR2 FQNNGV, per germline. The CDR3 has 13 amino acids. The CDR3 here is CASVSRSANEQFF.

V usage is TRBV5-1 and J usage is TRBJ2-1. The CDR3 loop spans 15 amino acids. Per germline, CDR1 SGHRS and CDR2 YFSETQ. CDR3: CASSVTAGQTNEQFF.

The chain links TRBV20-1 to TRBJ2-1; there is no DNA to check the TCRdb D call of TRBD2. Per germline, CDR1 DFQATT and CDR2 SNEGSKA (reference sequence). CDR3 length: 15 residues. This chain's CDR3 is CSAGVGTPAGNEQFF.